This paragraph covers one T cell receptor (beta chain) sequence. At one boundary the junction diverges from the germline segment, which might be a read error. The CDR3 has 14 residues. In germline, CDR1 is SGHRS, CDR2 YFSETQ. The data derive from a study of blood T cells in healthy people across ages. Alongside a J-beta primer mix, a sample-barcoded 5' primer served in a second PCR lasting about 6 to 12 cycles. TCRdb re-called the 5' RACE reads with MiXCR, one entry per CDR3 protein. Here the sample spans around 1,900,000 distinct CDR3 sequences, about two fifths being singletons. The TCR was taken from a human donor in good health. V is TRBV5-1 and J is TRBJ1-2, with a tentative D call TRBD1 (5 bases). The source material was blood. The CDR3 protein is CASSLNEGNYGYAF. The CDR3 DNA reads TGCGCCAGCAGCTTGAACGAGGGGAACTATGGCTACGCCTTC.